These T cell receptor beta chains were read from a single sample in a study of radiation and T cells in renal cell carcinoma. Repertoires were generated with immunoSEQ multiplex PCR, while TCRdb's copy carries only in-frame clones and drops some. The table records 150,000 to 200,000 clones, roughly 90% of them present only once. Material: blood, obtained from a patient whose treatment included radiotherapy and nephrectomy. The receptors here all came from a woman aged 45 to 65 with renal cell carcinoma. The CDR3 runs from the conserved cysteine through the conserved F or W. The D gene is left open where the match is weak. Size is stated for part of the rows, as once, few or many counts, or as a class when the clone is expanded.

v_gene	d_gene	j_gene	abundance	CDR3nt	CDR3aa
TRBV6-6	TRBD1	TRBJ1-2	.	TGTGCCAGCATTTCACTAGGGACAGGCGGTGGCTACACCTTC	CASISLGTGGGYTF
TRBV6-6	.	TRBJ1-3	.	TGTGCCAGCAATTCGGAGGTTCGAAGCTCTGGAAACACCATATATTTT	CASNSEVRSSGNTIYF
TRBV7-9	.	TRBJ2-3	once	TGTGCCAGCAGCTTAAGGGCGGCACTCACAGATACGCAGTATTTT	CASSLRAALTDTQYF
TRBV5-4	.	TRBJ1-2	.	TGTGCCAGCAGCTCCTGGACTGCTGCGGGGAATGGCTACACCTTC	CASSSWTAAGNGYTF
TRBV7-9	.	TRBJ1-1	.	TGTGCCAGCAGCGCGACCCTCGGGGGCGCGGACACTGAAGCTTTCTTT	CASSATLGGADTEAFF
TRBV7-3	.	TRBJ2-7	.	TGTGCCAGCAGCTTAATGCCAGGGCCAGCCTACGAGCAGTACTTC	CASSLMPGPAYEQYF
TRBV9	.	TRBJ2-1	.	TGTGCCAGCAGCGAGGGGATAGGTAAACCTCTTGAGCAGTTCTTC	CASSEGIGKPLEQFF
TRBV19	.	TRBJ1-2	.	TGTGCCAGTAGGGACCTCAATAGGCAAGTCGGCTACACCTTC	CASRDLNRQVGYTF
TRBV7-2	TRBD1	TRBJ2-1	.	TGTGCCAGCAGCTTAGGAGGGGGCACCTACAATGAGCAGTTCTTC	CASSLGGGTYNEQFF
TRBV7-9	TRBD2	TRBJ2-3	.	TGTGCCAGCAGCCCTCAGACTAGCGGGGGCACAGATACGCAGTATTTT	CASSPQTSGGTDTQYF
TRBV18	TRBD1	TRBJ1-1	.	TGTGCCAGCTCCCCAGACAGGGGCGAAACTGAAGCTTTCTTT	CASSPDRGETEAFF
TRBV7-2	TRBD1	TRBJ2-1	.	TGTGCCAGCACCTTGGGGACAGGGGGCAATGAGCAGTTCTTC	CASTLGTGGNEQFF
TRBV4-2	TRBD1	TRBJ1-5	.	TGTGCCAGCAGCCTAAGGGCCGGGACAGGGAATTCCCAGCCCCAGCATTTT	CASSLRAGTGNSQPQHF
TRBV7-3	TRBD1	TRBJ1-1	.	TGTGCCAGCAGCTTCCAGGGGGGCACTGAAGCTTTCTTT	CASSFQGGTEAFF
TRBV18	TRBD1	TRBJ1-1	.	TGTGCCAGCTCACTCACAGGGGTGGACACTGAAGCTTTCTTT	CASSLTGVDTEAFF
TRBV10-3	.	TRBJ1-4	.	TGTGCCATCAGTGAGTCCTTGGGTGAAAAACTGTTTTTT	CAISESLGEKLFF
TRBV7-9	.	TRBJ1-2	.	TGTGCCAGCAGCTTACAGGGAGATATGTGGTACACCTTC	CASSLQGDMWYTF
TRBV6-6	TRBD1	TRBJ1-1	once	TGTGCCAGCAGCCACAGTTCCCAGGGGGACACTGAAGCTTTCTTT	CASSHSSQGDTEAFF
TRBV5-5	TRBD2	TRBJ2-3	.	TGTGCCAGCAGCCGGGGGACTAGCGGCACAGATACGCAGTATTTT	CASSRGTSGTDTQYF
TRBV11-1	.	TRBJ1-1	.	TGTGCCAGCAGCTTAGTCGCAGGGCCTGAAGCTTTCTTT	CASSLVAGPEAFF
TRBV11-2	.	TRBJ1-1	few	TGTGCCAGCAGCAAACTCTTGACAAACACTGAAGCTTTCTTT	CASSKLLTNTEAFF
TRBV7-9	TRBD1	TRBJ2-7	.	TGTGCCAGCAGCTCCCGACAGGGTGACTACGAGCAGTACTTC	CASSSRQGDYEQYF
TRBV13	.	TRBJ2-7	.	TGTGCCAGCAGCCCCCGACAGGGAGGGCCCTGCTTC	CASSPRQGGPCF
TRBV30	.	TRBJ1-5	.	TGTGCCTGGAGTCCAAGTCGATGGGGTCAGCCCCAGCATTTT	CAWSPSRWGQPQHF
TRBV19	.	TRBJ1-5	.	TGTGCCAGTAGTATTTTCGGCTCAAATCAGCCCCAGCATTTT	CASSIFGSNQPQHF
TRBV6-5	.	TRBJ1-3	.	TGTGCCAGCAGTTACGCCCTCGTCGGCTCTGGAAACACCATATATTTT	CASSYALVGSGNTIYF
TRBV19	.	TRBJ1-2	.	TGTGCCAGTACTGGCCCGGGGTACGCGGGATATGGCTACACCTTC	CASTGPGYAGYGYTF
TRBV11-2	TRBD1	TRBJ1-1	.	TGTGCCAGCACCGAAGGGACAGGCTCGAACACTGAAGCTTTCTTT	CASTEGTGSNTEAFF
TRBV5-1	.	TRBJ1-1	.	TGCGCCAGCAGCTTGGACGGGGCGAACACTGAAGCTTTCTTT	CASSLDGANTEAFF
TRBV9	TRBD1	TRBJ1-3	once	TGTGCCAGCAGCGTAGGCCCCGGGACAGACGGAAACACCATATATTTT	CASSVGPGTDGNTIYF
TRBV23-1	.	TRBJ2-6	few	TGCGCCAACGAAAGGGGGTGTGGGGCCAACGTCCTGACTTTC	CANERGCGANVLTF